Shown below are 17 T cell receptor beta chains from a single sample sequenced in a study of blood T cells in healthy people across ages. A second roughly 6 to 11 cycle PCR used barcoded and J-beta primers. TCRdb reprocessed the 5' RACE reads via MiXCR and lists one record per CDR3 protein. The sample lists over 1,200,000 distinct CDR3 sequences; approximately 59% were seen once. Sequenced: blood. Receptors were obtained from a man aged 18 to 29 in good health.

The chain joins TRBV5-1 to TRBJ2-7, with unresolved D. There are 13 residues in the CDR3. Germline V gene data show CDR1 as SGHRS and CDR2 as YFSETQ. V lost 0 bases, J lost 3 bases, and 7 bases lay in between. CDR3 sequence: CASSLEKYYEQYF. The CDR3 DNA reads as TGCGCCAGCAGCTTGGAAAAGTACTACGAGCAGTACTTC.

The sample holds one count of this clonotype. An end of the junction does not agree with germline; a read error may underlie this. The rearrangement joins TRBV27 to TRBJ2-7, with 7 bases that match TRBD1. The germline V gene has CDR1 MNHEY and CDR2 SMNVEV (reference sequence). The CDR3 runs 16 residues. In nucleotides, the CDR3 is TGTGTCAGCAGTCCTGCTCCCGGGACAGCGGACTACGAGCAGTACTTC. Translating it yields CVSSPAPGTADYEQYF.

J is TRBJ1-2 and V is TRBV7-2, with D perhaps matching TRBD1 (5 bases). Germline assignment: CDR1 SGHTA and CDR2 FQGNSA. The CDR3 length is 15 residues. V was clipped by 5 bases and J by 0 bases, with 13 bases between them. CDR3 protein: CASSRGEGPNYGYTF. The CDR3, as DNA: TGTGCCAGCAGCCGGGGGGAGGGGCCTAACTATGGCTACACCTTC.

The chain combines TRBV6-2 or TRBV6-3 with TRBJ2-5, with D perhaps matching TRBD1 (6 bases). The V end was cut by 2 bases, the J end by 0 bases, with 10 bases between. The CDR3 covers 15 residues. CDR1 and CDR2 (germline): MNHEY, SVGEGT. Written as DNA, the CDR3 is TGTGCCAGCAGTTACGGCCAGGGGTACCAAGAGACCCAGTACTTC. Translating gives CASSYGQGYQETQYF.

V gene TRBV9 combines with J gene TRBJ1-2; D is possibly TRBD1 (5 bases). Per the germline V gene, CDR1 is SGDLS and CDR2 is YYNGEE. This CDR3 comprises 17 residues. V shed 0 bases and J shed 4 bases, with 19 bases lying between them. CDR3 protein: CASSVGPPGHTGYGYTF. In DNA, the CDR3 is TGTGCCAGCAGCGTAGGGCCCCCTGGCCACACAGGCTATGGCTACACCTTC.

The V and J genes are TRBV6-6 and TRBJ2-3; TRBD1 matches 10 bases. Germline CDR1 MNHNY, CDR2 SVGAGI (reference sequence). CDR3 size: 16 residues. J was trimmed by 5 bases and V by 0 bases; bases with no gene match: 5. The CDR3 sequence is CASSYSGQGSRDTQYF. For the CDR3, the DNA is TGTGCCAGCAGTTACTCGGGACAGGGGAGTCGAGATACGCAGTATTTT.

The V gene is TRBV13, the J gene TRBJ2-1; no clear D. This CDR3 contains 12 residues. CDR1 PRHDT and CDR2 FYEKMQ come from the germline V gene (reference sequence). V lost 5 bases and J lost 8, with 10 bases in between. The CDR3 DNA sequence: TGTGCCAGCAGCCTGACGCAGGATGAGCAGTTCTTC. This translates into CASSLTQDEQFF.

The chain has TRBV7-9 and TRBJ2-5, with 7 positions matching TRBD1. The J call may not be correct, given that the DNA end is closer to TRBJ2-7. CDR1 is SEHNR and CDR2 is FQNEAQ in the germline V gene (reference sequence). The CDR3 is 15 amino acids. CDR3 sequence reads: CASSNQAPQGSEQYF. CDR3 nucleotide sequence: TGTGCCAGCAGCAACCAAGCGCCACAGGGGTCCGAGCAGTACTTC.

This clonotype was detected only a few times. The V gene is TRBV11-3, the J gene TRBJ2-7; no reliable D call. The end of the DNA aligns better with TRBJ2-5, so the J call may be wrong. The CDR3 spans 13 residues. Germline values: CDR1 SGHNT, CDR2 YENEEA. The CDR3: CASSLDSSETQYF. The CDR3 nucleotides are TGTGCCAGCAGCTTAGATTCGTCGGAGACCCAGTACTTC.

CDR3 in DNA: TGCAGTGCTAGACGGACAGGGCTGATCGGGGAGCTGTTTTTT. Amino acids: CSARRTGLIGELFF. This chain uses TRBV20-1 with TRBJ2-2, with 8 bases that match TRBD1. The CDR3 is 14 amino acids. Germline CDR1 DFQATT, CDR2 SNEGSKA (reference sequence). Trimming cost V 2 bases and J 7 bases; bases outside gene matches: 6.

This clonotype was counted once. This chain uses TRBV4-1 with TRBJ2-4; D is uncertain. Germline V lookup: CDR1 MGHRA, CDR2 YSYEKL. The ends were cut back, 0 bases at V and 13 bases at J, with 10 bases in the middle. The CDR3 loop spans 12 amino acids. CDR3 amino acids: CASSQDSSAQYF. For the CDR3, the DNA is TGCGCCAGCAGCCAAGATAGCTCCGCGCAGTACTTC.

The chain recombines TRBV6-5 with TRBJ1-5, with D possibly matching TRBD1 (6 bases). CDR1 is MNHEY, CDR2 SVGAGI, per germline. The CDR3 runs 15 residues. The ends were cut back, 6 bases at V and 0 bases at J, with 12 bases in the middle. CDR3 bases: TGTGCCAGCAGACGACAGGCTCATAGCAATCAGCCCCAGCATTTT. It translates to CASRRQAHSNQPQHF.

This clonotype was seen only a few times. The chain joins TRBV28 to TRBJ2-7, with a weak D call TRBD1 (5 bases). CDR1 MDHEN and CDR2 SYDVKM come from the germline V gene. This CDR3 spans 12 amino acids. V was cut by 8 bases and J by 6 bases, with 14 bases left in between. The CDR3 nucleotides are TGTGCCAGCCGCTCCCCAACAGGCGAGCAGTACTTC. Translating gives CASRSPTGEQYF.

The V and J genes are TRBV29-1 and TRBJ1-5; D call uncertain. The germline CDR1 and CDR2 sequences are SQVTM and ANQGSEA. The CDR3 loop spans 13 amino acids. V was clipped by 4 bases and J by 7 bases, with 14 bases between them. CDR3 sequence reads: CSVVGRGGQPQHF. The CDR3, as DNA: TGCAGCGTTGTAGGCAGAGGAGGGCAGCCCCAGCATTTT.

The CDR3 region is CASSLAAGPGANVLTF. The CDR3 coding sequence is TGTGCCAGCAGCTTAGCAGCGGGGCCTGGGGCCAACGTCCTGACTTTC. The chain is built from TRBV7-9 and TRBJ2-6, with 7 bases aligning to TRBD2. CDR3 length equals 16 residues. The J segment lost 2 bases and the V segment lost 0 bases, leaving 1 base of the junction unmatched. The germline CDR1 and CDR2 sequences are SEHNR and FQNEAQ (reference sequence).

The genes are TRBV27 and TRBJ2-1; tentatively, D is TRBD2 (6 bases). V was cut by 9 bases and J by 10 bases, with 19 bases left in between. CDR1 is MNHEY and CDR2 is SMNVEV in the germline V gene (reference sequence). This CDR3 is built from 13 residues. The CDR3 sequence: CASKGTSSVEQFF. CDR3 sequence (DNA): TGTGCCAGTAAAGGGACTTCGTCCGTGGAGCAGTTCTTC.

V is TRBV12-3 or TRBV12-4 and J is TRBJ2-3, with TRBD2 identical over 12 bases. The CDR3 extends over 15 amino acids. V was clipped by 6 bases and J by 4 bases; unmatched bases: 5. The CDR3 DNA reads as TGTGCCAGCAGGCGACTAGCGGGAGACGCAGATACGCAGTATTTT. Amino acids: CASRRLAGDADTQYF.